The entry that follows covers one T cell receptor (beta chain) sequence. All enrollees were about 18 to 89 years old and from some 24 US areas. Clinical history as reported by participants underpinned cohort assignment. The authors' processing: Estimation of nucleated cell counts relied on the amplification of reference gene primers. The assay was immunoSEQ multiplex PCR, and TCRdb's table has in-frame clones only and misses some. V, J and clone size reflect that table, while D and trimming were determined from the DNA. This sample has roughly 300,000 clones, with 65% to 90% found just once. The data were taken from a study of blood T cell repertoires in COVID-19. The wider study: The samples span acute and convalescent COVID-19 from the United States, Italy and Spain.

The V gene lost 5 bases and the J gene lost 5 bases, with 12 bases spanning the gap. The CDR3 consists of 13 residues. The source material was PBMCs or T cells enriched from blood (not recorded which). The J gene is TRBJ1-2, the V gene TRBV12-3 or TRBV12-4, with no clear D. This sequence was found in a man younger than 45 who had recovered from COVID-19. The CDR3 region has the DNA TGTGCCAGCAGTCCTCGGACTGATTATGGCTACACCTTC. Translation: CASSPRTDYGYTF.